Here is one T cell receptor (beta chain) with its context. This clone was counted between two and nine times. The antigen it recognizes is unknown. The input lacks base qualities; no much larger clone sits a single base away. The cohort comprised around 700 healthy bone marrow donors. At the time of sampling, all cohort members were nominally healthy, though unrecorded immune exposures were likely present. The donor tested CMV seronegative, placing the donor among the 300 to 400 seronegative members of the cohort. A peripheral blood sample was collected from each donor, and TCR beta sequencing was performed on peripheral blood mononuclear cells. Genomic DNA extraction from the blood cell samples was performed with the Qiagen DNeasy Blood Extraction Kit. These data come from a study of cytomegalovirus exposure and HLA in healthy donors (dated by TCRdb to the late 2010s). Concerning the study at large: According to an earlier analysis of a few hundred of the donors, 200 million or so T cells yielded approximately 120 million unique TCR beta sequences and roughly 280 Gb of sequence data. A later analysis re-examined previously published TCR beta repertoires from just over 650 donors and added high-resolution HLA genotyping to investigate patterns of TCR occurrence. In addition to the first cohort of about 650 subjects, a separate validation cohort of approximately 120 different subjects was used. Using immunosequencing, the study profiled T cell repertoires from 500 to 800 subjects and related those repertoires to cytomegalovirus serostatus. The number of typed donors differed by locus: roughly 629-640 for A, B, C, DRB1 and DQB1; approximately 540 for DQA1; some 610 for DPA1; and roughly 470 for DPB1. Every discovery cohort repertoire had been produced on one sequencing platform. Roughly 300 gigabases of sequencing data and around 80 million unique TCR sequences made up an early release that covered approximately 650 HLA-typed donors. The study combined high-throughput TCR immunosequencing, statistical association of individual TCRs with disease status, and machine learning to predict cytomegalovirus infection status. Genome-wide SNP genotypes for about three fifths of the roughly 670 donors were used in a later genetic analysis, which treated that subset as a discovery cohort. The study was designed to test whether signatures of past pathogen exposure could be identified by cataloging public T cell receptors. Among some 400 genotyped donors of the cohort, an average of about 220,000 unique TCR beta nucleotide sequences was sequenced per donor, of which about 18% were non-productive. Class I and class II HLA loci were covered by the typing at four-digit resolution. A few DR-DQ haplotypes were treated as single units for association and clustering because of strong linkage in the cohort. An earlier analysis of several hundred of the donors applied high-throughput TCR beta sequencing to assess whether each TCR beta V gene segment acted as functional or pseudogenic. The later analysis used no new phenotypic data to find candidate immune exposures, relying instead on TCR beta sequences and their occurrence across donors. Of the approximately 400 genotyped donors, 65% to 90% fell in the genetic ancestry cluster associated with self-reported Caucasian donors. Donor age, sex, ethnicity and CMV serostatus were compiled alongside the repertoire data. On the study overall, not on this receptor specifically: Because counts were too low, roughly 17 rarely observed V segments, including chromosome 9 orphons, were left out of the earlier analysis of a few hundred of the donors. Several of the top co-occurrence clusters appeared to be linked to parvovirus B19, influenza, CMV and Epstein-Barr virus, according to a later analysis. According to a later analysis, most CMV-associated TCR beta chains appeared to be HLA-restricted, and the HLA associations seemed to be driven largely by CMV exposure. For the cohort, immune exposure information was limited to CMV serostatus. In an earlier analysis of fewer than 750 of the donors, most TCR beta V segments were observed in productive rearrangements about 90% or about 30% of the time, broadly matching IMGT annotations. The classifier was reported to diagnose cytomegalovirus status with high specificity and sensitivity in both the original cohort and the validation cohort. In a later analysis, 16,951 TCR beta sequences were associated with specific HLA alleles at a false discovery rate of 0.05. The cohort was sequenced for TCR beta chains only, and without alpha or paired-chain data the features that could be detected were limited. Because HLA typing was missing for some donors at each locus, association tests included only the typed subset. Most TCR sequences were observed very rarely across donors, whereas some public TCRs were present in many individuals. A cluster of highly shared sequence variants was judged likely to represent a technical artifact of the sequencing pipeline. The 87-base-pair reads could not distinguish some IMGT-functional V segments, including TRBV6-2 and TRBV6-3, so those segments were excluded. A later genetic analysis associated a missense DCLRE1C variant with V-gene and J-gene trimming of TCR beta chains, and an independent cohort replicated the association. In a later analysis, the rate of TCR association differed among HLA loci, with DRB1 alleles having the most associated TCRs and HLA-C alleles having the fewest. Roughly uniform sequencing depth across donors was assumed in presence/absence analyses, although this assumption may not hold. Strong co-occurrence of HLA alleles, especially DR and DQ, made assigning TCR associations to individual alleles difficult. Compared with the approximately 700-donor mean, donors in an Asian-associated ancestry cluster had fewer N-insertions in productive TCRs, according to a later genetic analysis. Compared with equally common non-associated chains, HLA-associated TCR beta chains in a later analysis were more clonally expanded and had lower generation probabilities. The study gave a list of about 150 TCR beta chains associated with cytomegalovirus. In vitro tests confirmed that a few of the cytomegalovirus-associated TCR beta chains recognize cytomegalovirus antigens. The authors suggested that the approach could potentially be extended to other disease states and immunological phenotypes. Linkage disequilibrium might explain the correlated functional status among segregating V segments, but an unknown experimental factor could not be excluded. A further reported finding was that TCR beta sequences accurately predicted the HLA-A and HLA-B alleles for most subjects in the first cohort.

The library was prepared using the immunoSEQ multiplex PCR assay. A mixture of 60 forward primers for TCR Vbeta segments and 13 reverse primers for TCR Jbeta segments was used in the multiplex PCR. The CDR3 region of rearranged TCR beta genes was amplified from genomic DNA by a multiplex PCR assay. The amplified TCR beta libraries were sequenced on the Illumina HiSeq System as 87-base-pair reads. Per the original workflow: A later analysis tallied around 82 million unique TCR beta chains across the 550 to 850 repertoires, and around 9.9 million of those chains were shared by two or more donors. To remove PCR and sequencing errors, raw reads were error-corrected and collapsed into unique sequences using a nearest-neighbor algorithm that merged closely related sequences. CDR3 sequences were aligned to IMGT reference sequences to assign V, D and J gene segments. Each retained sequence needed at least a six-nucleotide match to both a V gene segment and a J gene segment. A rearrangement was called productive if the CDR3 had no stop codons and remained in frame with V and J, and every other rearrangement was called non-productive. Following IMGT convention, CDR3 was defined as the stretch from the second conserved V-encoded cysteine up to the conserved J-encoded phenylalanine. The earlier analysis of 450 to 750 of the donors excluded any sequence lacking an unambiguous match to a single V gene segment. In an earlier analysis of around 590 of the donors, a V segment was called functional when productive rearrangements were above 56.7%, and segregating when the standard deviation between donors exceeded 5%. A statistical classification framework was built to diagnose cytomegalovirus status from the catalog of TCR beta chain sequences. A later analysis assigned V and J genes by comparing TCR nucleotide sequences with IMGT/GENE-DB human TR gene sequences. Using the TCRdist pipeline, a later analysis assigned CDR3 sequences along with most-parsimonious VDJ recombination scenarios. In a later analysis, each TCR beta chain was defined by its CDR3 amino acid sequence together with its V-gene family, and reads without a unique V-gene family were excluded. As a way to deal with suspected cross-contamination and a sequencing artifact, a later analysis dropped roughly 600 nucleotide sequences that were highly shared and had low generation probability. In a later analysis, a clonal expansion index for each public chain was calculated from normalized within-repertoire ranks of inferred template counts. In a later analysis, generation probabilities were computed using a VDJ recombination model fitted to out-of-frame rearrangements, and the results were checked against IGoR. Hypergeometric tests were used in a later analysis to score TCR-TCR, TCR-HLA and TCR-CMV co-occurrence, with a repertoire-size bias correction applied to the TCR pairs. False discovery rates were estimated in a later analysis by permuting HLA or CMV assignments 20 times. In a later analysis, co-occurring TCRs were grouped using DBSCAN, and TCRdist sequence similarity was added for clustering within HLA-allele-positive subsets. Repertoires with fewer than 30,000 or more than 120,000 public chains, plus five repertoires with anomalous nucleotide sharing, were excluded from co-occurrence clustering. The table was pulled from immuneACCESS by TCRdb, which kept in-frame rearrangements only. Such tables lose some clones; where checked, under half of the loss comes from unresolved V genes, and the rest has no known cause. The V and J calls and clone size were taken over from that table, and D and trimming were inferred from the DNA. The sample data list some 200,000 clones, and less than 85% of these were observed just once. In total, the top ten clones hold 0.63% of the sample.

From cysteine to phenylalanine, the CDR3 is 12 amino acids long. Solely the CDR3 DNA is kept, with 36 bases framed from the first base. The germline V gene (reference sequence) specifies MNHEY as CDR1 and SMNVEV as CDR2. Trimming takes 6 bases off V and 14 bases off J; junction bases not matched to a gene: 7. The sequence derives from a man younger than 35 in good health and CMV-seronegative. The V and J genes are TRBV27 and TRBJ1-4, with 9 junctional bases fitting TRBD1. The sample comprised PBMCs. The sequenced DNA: TGTGCCAGCAGCCCGGACAGGGGTGTCCTGTTTTTT. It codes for CASSPDRGVLFF.